A single sample is the source of the 22 T cell receptor beta chains below, sequenced in a study of T cell repertoires in cytomegalovirus infection. TCRdb processed the reads anew with MiXCR; each CDR3 protein has one entry. The sample lists some 310,000 distinct CDR3 sequences, approximately 25% occurring once. These receptors' targets are unknown. This specimen consisted of cultured PBMCs, obtained from culture after CMV antigen stimulation. The receptors derive from a human donor in good health (CMV status not recorded). Some clones in this sample may be carry-over from other donors' samples.

This clonotype has a count of ten or more. The V and J genes are TRBV12-3 or TRBV12-4 and TRBJ2-6; TRBD1 is a possible D gene (5 bases). The CDR3 length is 12 residues. V was shortened by 10 bases and J by 2 bases, with 6 bases between the two germline ends. The CDR3 DNA reads TGTGCCACCAGGGCTGGGGCCAACGTCCTGACTTTC. Translation gives CATRAGANVLTF.

The V call is TRBV19, the J call TRBJ2-2, with D tentatively TRBD2 (5 bases). The V end was cut by 4 bases, the J end by 1 base, with 16 bases between. This CDR3 region has 17 residues. Germline CDR1 and CDR2: LNHDA and SQIVND (reference sequence). CDR3 sequence: CASSTRYRDLNTGELFF. The CDR3, as DNA: TGTGCCAGTAGTACTCGGTACCGGGATTTGAACACCGGGGAGCTGTTTTTT. The entire variable domain, with the rest obtained from reference TRBV19 and TRBJ2-2, is as follows: DGGITQSPKYLFRKEGQNVTLSCEQNLNHDAMYWYRQDPGQGLRLIYYSQIVNDFQKGDIAEGYSVSREKKESFPLTVTSAQKNPTAFYLCASSTRYRDLNTGELFFGEGSRLTVL.

V and J are TRBV6-2 or TRBV6-3 and TRBJ2-1; 10 positions agree with TRBD2. Germline CDR1 reads MNHEY; CDR2 reads SVGEGT. V gave up 7 bases and J gave up 6 bases; unmatched junction bases: 9. CDR3 size: 15 residues. This chain's CDR3 is CASMIPGLASNEQFF. The CDR3 DNA sequence: TGTGCCAGCATGATACCGGGACTAGCGAGCAATGAGCAGTTCTTC.

This clonotype was counted only a few times. Since a much larger clone is just one base distant, this may be a read error. This chain uses TRBV7-8 with TRBJ2-3, with D unclear. This CDR3 region has 12 residues. Trimming removed 5 bases from V and 4 bases from J, with 7 bases in between. From germline, CDR1 is SGHVS and CDR2 FQNEAQ. The CDR3 nucleotides are TGTGCCAGCAGCCCAACCTCAGATACGCAGTATTTT. It is translated as CASSPTSDTQYF.

In its sample, this clonotype was seen many times. The rearrangement links TRBV12-3 or TRBV12-4 to TRBJ1-5; weak D call: TRBD1 (6 bases). The CDR3 runs to 15 residues. Trimming left V 8 bases short and J 0 bases short, with 14 bases between. DNA for the CDR3: TGTGCCAGCGTTAAACAGGGTAGTAGCAATCAGCCCCAGCATTTT. Protein: CASVKQGSSNQPQHF.

Many counts were recorded for this clonotype. This rearrangement joins TRBV6-5 to TRBJ1-2; 9 bases agree with TRBD1. The CDR3 spans 15 residues. Germline V gene lookup returns CDR1 MNHEY and CDR2 SVGAGI. V was pared by 2 bases and J by 4 bases, with 5 bases of the junction left unmatched. The CDR3 is CASSYRGQGSYGYTF. The CDR3, as DNA: TGTGCCAGCAGTTACCGGGGACAGGGATCCTATGGCTACACCTTC.

The rearrangement uses TRBV7-2 and TRBJ2-3, with 13 positions matching TRBD2. This CDR3 is 17 amino acids long. Germline CDR1 SGHTA, CDR2 FQGNSA. With V trimmed by 4 bases and J by 2 bases, 6 bases remained unmatched. The CDR3 nucleotides are TGTGCCAGCAGCTCGGGGGGGACTAGCGGGATCACAGATACGCAGTATTTT. Translation gives CASSSGGTSGITDTQYF.

The chain links TRBV20-1 to TRBJ2-3; 11 nucleotides match TRBD2. J lost 5 bases, V lost 2 bases, and 3 bases had no gene match. Germline CDR1 reads DFQATT; CDR2 reads SNEGSKA (reference sequence). CDR3 length: 14 residues. The CDR3 region is CSARLAGGGDTQYF. The CDR3 DNA reads as TGCAGTGCTAGACTAGCGGGAGGTGGAGATACGCAGTATTTT.

V and J are TRBV12-3 or TRBV12-4 and TRBJ2-1; no definite D call. The CDR3 has 12 amino acids. V shed 6 bases and J shed 2 bases, with 5 bases lying between them. Here the CDR3 DNA reads TGTGCCAGCAGGGAGACCTACAATGAGCAGTTCTTC. Residues: CASRETYNEQFF.

This clonotype has at least ten counts. The V and J genes are TRBV7-8 and TRBJ2-7; D may be TRBD1 (6 bases). The CDR3 covers 16 residues. Trimming took off 3 bases at V and 0 bases at J, with 15 bases between the two ends. Germline CDR1 and CDR2: SGHVS and FQNEAQ. The CDR3 loop is CASSLRRQASSYEQYF. Written as DNA, the CDR3 is TGTGCCAGCAGCTTGCGGCGACAGGCTAGCTCCTACGAGCAGTACTTC. The variable domain in full, completed from reference TRBV7-8 and TRBJ2-7, reads GAGVSQSPRYKVAKRGQDVALRCDPISGHVSLFWYQQALGQGPEFLTYFQNEAQLDKSGLPSDRFFAERPEGSVSTLKIQRTQQEDSAVYLCASSLRRQASSYEQYFGPGTRLTVT.

This chain uses TRBV6-2 or TRBV6-3 with TRBJ2-1; TRBD2 might be the D (6 bases). The V gene's germline CDR1 is MNHEY and CDR2 SVGEGT. The V gene lost 6 bases and the J gene lost 9 bases, with 21 bases spanning the gap. The CDR3 is 15 amino acids. This chain's CDR3 is CASSLTSSSGGEQFF. The DNA of the CDR3 is TGTGCCAGCAGCCTAACTAGCTCCTCCGGGGGTGAGCAGTTCTTC.

V and J are TRBV15 and TRBJ2-1, with D perhaps TRBD1 (5 bases). V lost 5 bases to trimming and J lost 8 bases, with 19 bases between them. Germline assignment: CDR1 LNHNV and CDR2 YYDKDF (reference sequence). This CDR3 is 15 amino acids long. CDR3 sequence reads: CATSARALRLDEQFF. The CDR3 coding sequence is TGTGCCACCAGCGCCAGGGCCCTCCGTTTGGATGAGCAGTTCTTC.

At least ten counts were recorded for this clonotype. V usage is TRBV7-2 and J usage is TRBJ1-2; D possibly corresponds to TRBD1 (5 bases). CDR3 size: 13 residues. Trimming took off 7 bases at V and 4 bases at J, with 13 bases between the two ends. Germline lookup yields CDR1 SGHTA and CDR2 FQGNSA. The DNA of the CDR3 is TGTGCCAGCAACCTGCAGGGCCCCTATGGCTACACCTTC. It translates to CASNLQGPYGYTF.

In its sample, this clonotype was seen many times. The chain recombines TRBV7-2 with TRBJ1-5, with D possibly TRBD1 on 6 matching bases. The germline V gene has CDR1 SGHTA and CDR2 FQGNSA. V was pared by 1 base and J by 2 bases, with 12 bases between. This CDR3 spans 16 amino acids. This CDR3 is CASSLGKQGGNQPQHF. In DNA, the CDR3 is TGTGCCAGCAGCTTAGGGAAACAGGGAGGCAATCAGCCCCAGCATTTT.

This clonotype showed up just once. The genes are TRBV20-1 and TRBJ2-3; D is possibly TRBD1 (5 bases). The CDR3 sequence is 14 residues long. The V and J ends lost 8 bases and 6 bases respectively, with 21 bases between them. The germline CDR1 and CDR2 sequences are DFQATT and SNEGSKA (reference sequence). In DNA form, the CDR3 reads TGCAGTACTCCTATCATAGGGGTACGGGATACGCAGTATTTT. This encodes CSTPIIGVRDTQYF.

V gene TRBV28 combines with J gene TRBJ2-7; the match to TRBD2 covers 7 bases. The germline CDR1 and CDR2 sequences are MDHEN and SYDVKM. Trimming at V came to 6 bases and at J to 7 bases, leaving 12 bases not matched to a gene. The CDR3 is made up of 14 amino acids. The CDR3 protein is CASRPGLGGGEQYF. The DNA of the CDR3 is TGTGCCAGCAGGCCTGGACTAGGCGGTGGAGAGCAGTACTTC.

In its sample, this clonotype was seen once. The chain joins TRBV4-1 to TRBJ1-1, with D unresolved. Deletions cut 0 bases from V and 5 bases from J, with 7 bases between. The V gene's germline CDR1 is MGHRA and CDR2 YSYEKL. This CDR3 is 13 amino acids long. The CDR3 DNA sequence: TGCGCCAGCAGCCAAGATGCTAGGACTGAAGCTTTCTTT. Residues: CASSQDARTEAFF.

This clonotype has just a few counts. J is TRBJ2-1 and V is TRBV12-3 or TRBV12-4; a weak D match, TRBD2 (5 bases). V dropped 6 bases and J dropped 4 bases, with 25 bases sitting between them. The CDR3 sequence is 18 residues long. The DNA for the CDR3 is TGTGCCAGCAGCGGACTTTCTATCCCCAGCCTAAAATACAATGAGCAGTTCTTC. Its protein is CASSGLSIPSLKYNEQFF.

This rearrangement joins TRBV12-3 or TRBV12-4 to TRBJ2-1, with 8 bases that match TRBD2. J was trimmed by 3 bases and V by 5 bases; bases with no gene match: 9. The CDR3 covers 16 residues. Written as DNA, the CDR3 is TGTGCCAGCAGTCCCAGGGCCAGCGGGAGCTACAATGAGCAGTTCTTC. The encoded protein is CASSPRASGSYNEQFF.

V and J are TRBV19 and TRBJ2-2; 7 bases match TRBD2. Germline-derived CDR1 and CDR2 are LNHDA and SQIVND (reference sequence). The V and J ends lost 2 bases and 3 bases, in that order; junction bases with no gene match: 6. The CDR3 spans 16 residues. CDR3 DNA: TGTGCCAGTAGTATAATCGAGCGGGGTTACACCGGGGAGCTGTTTTTT. It yields the protein CASSIIERGYTGELFF. Full variable domain (remainder filled in from reference TRBV19 and TRBJ2-2): DGGITQSPKYLFRKEGQNVTLSCEQNLNHDAMYWYRQDPGQGLRLIYYSQIVNDFQKGDIAEGYSVSREKKESFPLTVTSAQKNPTAFYLCASSIIERGYTGELFFGEGSRLTVL.

V and J are TRBV6-2 or TRBV6-3 and TRBJ2-4; D gene unclear. With 2 bases removed from V and 7 bases from J, the gap between germline ends came to 24 bases. This CDR3 is built from 18 residues. CDR1 is MNHEY, CDR2 SVGEGT, per germline. CDR3 sequence (DNA): TGTGCCAGCAGTTACCCTCCTCGGAGCAAGAGTATCGGGAACATTCAGTACTTC. Amino acids: CASSYPPRSKSIGNIQYF.

This clonotype occurred a few times. V usage is TRBV28 and J usage is TRBJ2-5; 8 positions agree with TRBD2. The CDR3 totals 18 residues. Germline CDR1 and CDR2: MDHEN and SYDVKM. V shed 5 bases, J shed 4 bases, and the junction held 18 bases outside the gene matches. CDR3 in amino acids: CASSDLAGTNAGVETQYF. The CDR3 coding sequence is TGTGCCAGCAGTGACTTAGCGGGGACCAACGCTGGGGTAGAGACCCAGTACTTC.